This passage covers 16 T cell receptor beta chains from one sample sequenced in a study of blood T cell repertoires in COVID-19. Assay used: immunoSEQ multiplex PCR; TCRdb lists only in-frame clones, some missing. In the table there are about 220,000 clones, around nine tenths of which are singletons. Sequencing was carried out using PBMCs or T cells enriched from blood (not recorded which). These receptors originate from a woman in her forties or fifties with acute COVID-19.

The rearrangement links TRBV7-2 to TRBJ2-3; the match to TRBD2 covers 8 bases. J lost 0 bases, V lost 3 bases, and 11 bases had no gene match. The CDR3 is made up of 18 amino acids. CDR1 and CDR2 (germline): SGHTA, FQGNSA. The chain's CDR3 is CASSFLLAETSSTDTQYF. As DNA, the CDR3 is TGTGCCAGCAGCTTTCTACTAGCGGAGACGTCTAGCACAGATACGCAGTATTTT. Complete variable domain (other parts from reference TRBV7-2 and TRBJ2-3): GAGVSQSPSNKVTEKGKDVELRCDPISGHTALYWYRQSLGQGLEFLIYFQGNSAPDKSGLPSDRFSAERTGGSVSTLTIQRTQQEDSAVYLCASSFLLAETSSTDTQYFGPGTRLTVL.

The V gene is TRBV30, the J gene TRBJ2-1; D gene unclear. The CDR3 is made up of 11 amino acids. CDR1 is GTSNPN and CDR2 is SVGIG in the germline V gene (reference sequence). V lost 5 bases, J lost 7 bases, and 9 bases lay in between. CDR3 in DNA: TGTGCCTGGGCTTTCGAGAATGAGCAGTTCTTC. This encodes CAWAFENEQFF.

The chain couples TRBV10-3 to TRBJ1-5; perhaps TRBD1 as D (6 bases). The CDR3 runs to 14 residues. Trimming pared 3 bases from V and 6 bases from J, leaving 12 bases between. From germline, CDR1 is ENHRY and CDR2 SYGVKD. The CDR3 region is CAISDGGLGQPQHF. The CDR3 DNA sequence: TGTGCCATCAGTGACGGGGGGCTTGGTCAGCCCCAGCATTTT.

CDR3 amino acids: CASSLALLGLAGGYEQYF. The CDR3 nucleotides read TGTGCCAGCAGCTTAGCGCTCCTCGGACTAGCGGGAGGCTACGAGCAGTACTTC. This chain links TRBV7-8 with TRBJ2-7; 14 nucleotides line up with TRBD2. Germline CDR1 SGHVS, CDR2 FQNEAQ. With V trimmed by 0 bases and J by 3 bases, 7 bases remained unmatched. The CDR3 runs 18 residues.

The V call is TRBV28, the J call TRBJ2-3; 8 bases align to TRBD2. Germline V lookup: CDR1 MDHEN, CDR2 SYDVKM. The CDR3 spans 13 residues. Trimming cost V 11 bases and J 5 bases; bases outside gene matches: 9. As DNA, the CDR3 is TGTGCCTCACGGGGGGGGCAGTTAGATACGCAGTATTTT. It specifies CASRGGQLDTQYF.

This clone was seen at least ten times. The chain combines TRBV29-1 with TRBJ2-7, with D tentatively TRBD1 (6 bases). The CDR3 has 12 residues. Trimming stripped 0 bases from V and 4 bases from J, with 7 bases between. Germline V gene sequence: CDR1 SQVTM, CDR2 ANQGSEA. CDR3 nucleotides: TGCAGCGTTGAAGAAGGGACATACGAGCAGTACTTC. Translated, it gives CSVEEGTYEQYF.

The gene calls are TRBV28 and TRBJ2-7, with 7 positions matching TRBD1. V dropped 5 bases and J dropped 5; count of bases not matched to a gene: 6. Germline loops: CDR1 MDHEN, CDR2 SYDVKM. The CDR3 spans 13 residues. The CDR3 coding sequence is TGTGCCAGCAGTCTACAGGGGCGGAACGAGCAGTACTTC. This codes for CASSLQGRNEQYF.

The chain recombines TRBV18 with TRBJ2-2; maybe TRBD1 (6 bases). The V gene lost 3 bases and the J gene lost 7 bases, with 9 bases spanning the gap. The germline V gene has CDR1 KGHSH and CDR2 LQKENI. The CDR3 extends over 13 amino acids. CDR3 residues: CASSPDRSGELFF. CDR3 DNA: TGTGCCAGCTCACCCGACAGGAGCGGGGAGCTGTTTTTT.

The chain uses TRBV7-2 and TRBJ2-3; 12 bases agree with TRBD2. CDR1 is SGHTA and CDR2 is FQGNSA in the germline V gene. The CDR3 contains 17 residues. V gave up 5 bases and J gave up 6 bases; unmatched junction bases: 12. In DNA form, the CDR3 reads TGTGCCAGCAGCCACCAGCTGACTAGCGGGAGACTGGATACGCAGTATTTT. Amino acid sequence: CASSHQLTSGRLDTQYF. Together with reference TRBV7-2 and TRBJ2-3, the CDR3 gives the full variable domain: GAGVSQSPSNKVTEKGKDVELRCDPISGHTALYWYRQSLGQGLEFLIYFQGNSAPDKSGLPSDRFSAERTGGSVSTLTIQRTQQEDSAVYLCASSHQLTSGRLDTQYFGPGTRLTVL.

The rearrangement links TRBV10-3 to TRBJ1-1; D uncertain. Between the trimmed V and J ends, which lost 0 bases and 0 bases, there was a span of 14 bases. From germline, CDR1 is ENHRY and CDR2 SYGVKD. This CDR3 is 17 amino acids long. The CDR3: CAISESRWWPLNTEAFF. The CDR3, as DNA: TGTGCCATCAGTGAGTCGAGGTGGTGGCCCCTGAACACTGAAGCTTTCTTT.

To note about this clone: Other DNA sequences of this sample code for an identical CDR3. This CDR3 is CASSLDRAGEQYF. The CDR3 coding sequence is TGTGCCAGCAGTTTGGACAGGGCGGGGGAGCAGTACTTC. The V gene is TRBV27, the J gene TRBJ2-7; 8 nucleotides agree with TRBD1. The V gene end was trimmed by 3 bases and the J gene end by 7 bases; junction bases not matched to a gene: 5. CDR1 and CDR2 (germline): MNHEY, SMNVEV (reference sequence). This CDR3 region has 13 residues.

This clone was seen only once. The chain couples TRBV19 to TRBJ1-6, with a tentative D call TRBD1 (5 bases). V was pared by 4 bases and J by 5 bases, with 15 bases between. CDR1 is LNHDA, CDR2 SQIVND, per germline (reference sequence). The CDR3 is 16 amino acids. DNA for the CDR3: TGTGCCAGTAGTAAATATCCAGGGACTAATAATTCACCCCTCCACTTT. Its protein is CASSKYPGTNNSPLHF.

J is TRBJ1-4 and V is TRBV27, with TRBD1 identical over 11 bases. The germline V gene encodes CDR1 MNHEY and CDR2 SMNVEV (reference sequence). V gave up 5 bases and J gave up 8 bases; unmatched junction bases: 7. The CDR3 is 15 amino acids. The CDR3, as DNA: TGTGCCAGCAGTCTCGGACAGGGGGCGCGCGAAAAACTGTTTTTT. This gives the protein CASSLGQGAREKLFF.

The chain links TRBV7-2 to TRBJ2-7; D unclear. Per the germline V gene, CDR1 is SGHTA and CDR2 is FQGNSA. The length of the CDR3 is 12 residues. Deletions cut 5 bases from V and 0 bases from J, with 5 bases between. The CDR3 reads CASSPISYEQYF. The CDR3 nucleotides read TGTGCCAGCAGCCCTATCTCCTACGAGCAGTACTTC.

The rearrangement links TRBV5-1 to TRBJ1-4; 11 bases map to TRBD1. In germline, CDR1 is SGHRS, CDR2 YFSETQ. Trimming removed 3 bases from V and 0 bases from J; junction bases left unmatched: 1. The CDR3 covers 16 residues. CDR3 nucleotides: TGCGCCAGCAGCTGGACAGGGGGCCCAACTAATGAAAAACTGTTTTTT. It is translated as CASSWTGGPTNEKLFF.

In this sample, this clone turned up once. This chain uses TRBV27 with TRBJ2-3; 7 positions match TRBD2. The CDR3 extends over 14 amino acids. The V and J ends lost 1 base and 4 bases, in that order; junction bases with no gene match: 2. Germline loops: CDR1 MNHEY, CDR2 SMNVEV (reference sequence). CDR3 sequence (DNA): TGTGCCAGCAGTTTATGGGGAGGGGCAGATACGCAGTATTTT. Encoded protein: CASSLWGGADTQYF.